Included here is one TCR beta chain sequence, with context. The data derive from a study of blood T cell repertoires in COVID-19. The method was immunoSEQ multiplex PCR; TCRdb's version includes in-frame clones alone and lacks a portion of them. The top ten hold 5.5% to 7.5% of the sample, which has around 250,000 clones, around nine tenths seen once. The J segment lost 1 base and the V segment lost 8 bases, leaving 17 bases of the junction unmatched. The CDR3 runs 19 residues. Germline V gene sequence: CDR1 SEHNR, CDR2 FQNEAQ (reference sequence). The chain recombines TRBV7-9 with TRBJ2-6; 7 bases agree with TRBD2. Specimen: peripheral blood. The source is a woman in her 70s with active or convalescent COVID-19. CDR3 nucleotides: TGTGCCAGCTTCCGCCCCGTAGGGCAGCGGGGATCTGGGGCCAACGTCCTGACTTTC. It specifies CASFRPVGQRGSGANVLTF.